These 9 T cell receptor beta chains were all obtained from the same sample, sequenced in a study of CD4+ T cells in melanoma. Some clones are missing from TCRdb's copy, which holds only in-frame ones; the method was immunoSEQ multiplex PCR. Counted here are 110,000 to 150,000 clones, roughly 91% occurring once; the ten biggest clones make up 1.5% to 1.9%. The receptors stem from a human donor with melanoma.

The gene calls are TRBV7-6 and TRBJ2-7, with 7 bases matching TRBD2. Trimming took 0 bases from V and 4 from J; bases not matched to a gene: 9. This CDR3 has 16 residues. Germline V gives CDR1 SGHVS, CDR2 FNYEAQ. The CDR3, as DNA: TGTGCCAGCAGCTTAGCGGGGGGGACCTCTACTTACGAGCAGTACTTC. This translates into CASSLAGGTSTYEQYF.

The CDR3 DNA sequence: TGTGCCTGGAGTGTTAAATACTCTGGAAACACCATATATTTT. Translating it yields CAWSVKYSGNTIYF. V usage is TRBV30 and J usage is TRBJ1-3; D remains unclear. Germline CDR1 and CDR2: GTSNPN and SVGIG (reference sequence). This CDR3 is 14 amino acids long. Trimming removed 0 bases at V and 0 bases at J, with 6 bases between.

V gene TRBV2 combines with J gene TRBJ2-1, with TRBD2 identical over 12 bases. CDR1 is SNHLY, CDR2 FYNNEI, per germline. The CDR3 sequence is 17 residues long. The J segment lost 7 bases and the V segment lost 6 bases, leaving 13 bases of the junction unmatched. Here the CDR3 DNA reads TGTGCCAGCAGGCTAGCGGGGGGGCCGCTAGGTCCGAATGAGCAGTTCTTC. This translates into CASRLAGGPLGPNEQFF. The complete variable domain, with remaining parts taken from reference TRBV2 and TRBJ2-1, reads EPEVTQTPSHQVTQMGQEVILRCVPISNHLYFYWYRQILGQKVEFLVSFYNNEISEKSEIFDDQFSVERPDGSNFTLKIRSTKLEDSAMYFCASRLAGGPLGPNEQFFGPGTRLTVL.

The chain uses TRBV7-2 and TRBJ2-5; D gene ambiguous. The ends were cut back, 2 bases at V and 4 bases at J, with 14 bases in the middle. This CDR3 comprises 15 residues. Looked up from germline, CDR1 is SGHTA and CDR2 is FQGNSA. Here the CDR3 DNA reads TGTGCCAGCAGCTTATTAAGCCAGCTACCAGAGACCCAGTACTTC. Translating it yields CASSLLSQLPETQYF.

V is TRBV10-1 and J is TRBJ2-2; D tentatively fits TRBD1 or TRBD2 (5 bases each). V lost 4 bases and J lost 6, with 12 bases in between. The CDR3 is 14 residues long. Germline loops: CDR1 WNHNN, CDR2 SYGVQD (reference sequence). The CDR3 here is CASSGDPRPGELFF. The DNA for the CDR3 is TGCGCCAGCAGTGGGGACCCTCGACCCGGGGAGCTGTTTTTT.

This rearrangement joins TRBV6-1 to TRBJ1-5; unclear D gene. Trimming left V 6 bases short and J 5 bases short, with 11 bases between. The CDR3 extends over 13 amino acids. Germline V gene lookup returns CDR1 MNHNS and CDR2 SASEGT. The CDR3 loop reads CASRDGYDQPQHF. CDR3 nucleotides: TGTGCCAGCAGGGACGGGTATGATCAGCCCCAGCATTTT.

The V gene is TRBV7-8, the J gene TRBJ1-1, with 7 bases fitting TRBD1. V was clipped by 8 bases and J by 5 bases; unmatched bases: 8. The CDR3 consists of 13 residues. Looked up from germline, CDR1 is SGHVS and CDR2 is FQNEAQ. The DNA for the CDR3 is TGTGCCAGCGGGCGGACAGGTCGAACTGAAGCTTTCTTT. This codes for CASGRTGRTEAFF.

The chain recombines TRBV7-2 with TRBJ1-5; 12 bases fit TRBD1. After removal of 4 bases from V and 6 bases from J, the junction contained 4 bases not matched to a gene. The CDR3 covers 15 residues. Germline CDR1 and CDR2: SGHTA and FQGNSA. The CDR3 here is CASSWGQGAGQPQHF. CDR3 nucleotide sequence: TGTGCCAGCAGCTGGGGACAGGGGGCTGGTCAGCCCCAGCATTTT.

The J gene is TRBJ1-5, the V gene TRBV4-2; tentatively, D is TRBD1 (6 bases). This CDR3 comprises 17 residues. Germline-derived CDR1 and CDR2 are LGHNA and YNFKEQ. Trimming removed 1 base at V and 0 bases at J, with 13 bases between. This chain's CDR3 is CASSQGQGPSSNQPQHF. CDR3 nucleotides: TGTGCCAGCAGCCAAGGTCAGGGGCCATCTAGCAATCAGCCCCAGCATTTT.